This entry describes one TCR beta chain. The target antigen is unknown. This sample stems from a study of glioma-infiltrating T cells after dendritic cell vaccination. Study-level points and caveats: Higher pretreatment TIL content predicted longer progression-free time and survival. Higher TCR clonality did not directly relate to longer survival.

V was pared by 4 bases and J by 0 bases, with 5 bases between. The CDR3 length is 13 residues. Germline V gene lookup returns CDR1 SGHVS and CDR2 FQNEAQ. Time point noted: after dendritic cell vaccination, including at tumor progression/relapse. The immunoSEQ assay amplified TCRB CDR3 from up to roughly 2 ug DNA. Primers: 60 V beta forward and 13 J beta reverse. Clones were read by immunoSEQ multiplex PCR, and TCRdb kept only the in-frame ones, dropping some. Of approximately 90,000 clones in the sample, 81% are singletons; the top ten hold approximately 2%. The material was blood, obtained after dendritic cell vaccination. The chain uses TRBV7-8 and TRBJ2-3; no clear D gene. The source of this sequence is a human donor with glioblastoma. The CDR3 sequence is CASSSPSTDTQYF. The CDR3 DNA reads TGTGCCAGCAGCTCCCCTAGCACAGATACGCAGTATTTT.